This T cell receptor beta chain stems from a study of Graves' ophthalmopathy and Graves' hyperthyroidism. Germline V gene lookup returns CDR1 SGDLS and CDR2 YYNGEE. The CDR3 is 14 residues long. Trimming stripped 0 bases from V and 1 base from J, with 7 bases between. This clonotype came up many times. Amplification of the TCR beta CDR3 regions used RNA transcripts (as template). HTBI primers were used in a first-round RT-PCR, which preceded a second-round multiplex PCR. TCRdb passed the multiplex PCR reads through MiXCR, listing each CDR3 protein once. This table holds 620,000 or so distinct CDR3 sequences, about a fifth found once.

The chain couples TRBV9 to TRBJ1-1, with D possibly TRBD1 on 5 matching bases. Sequenced material: peripheral blood. The TCR sequence derives from a woman younger than 35 with stable Graves' hyperthyroidism. Some clones in this sample may be carry-over from other donors' samples. In DNA form, the CDR3 reads TGTGCCAGCAGCGTAGGAGGGGAGAACACTGAAGCTTTCTTT. This sequence encodes CASSVGGENTEAFF. The full variable domain, in which reference TRBV9 and TRBJ1-1 provide the parts outside the CDR3, is DSGVTQTPKHLITATGQRVTLRCSPRSGDLSVYWYQQSLDQGLQFLIQYYNGEERAKGNILERFSAQQFPDLHSELNLSSLELGDSALYFCASSVGGENTEAFFGQGTRLTVV.